This T cell receptor beta chain came from a study of cytomegalovirus exposure and HLA in healthy donors. The wider study: Most genotyped donors, 65% to 90% of roughly 400, had Caucasian-associated genetic ancestry.

Points on this clone: No antigen is known for it.

Donors were nominally healthy when sampled, though unrecorded immune exposures were likely. Amplification used 60 Vbeta primers and 13 Jbeta primers. Here immunoSEQ multiplex PCR was the method, and the copy in TCRdb shows in-frame clones only, minus some. The sample shows roughly 120,000 clones, roughly 74% of them seen only once. Study-level findings and limits: Presence/absence analyses supposed approximately even sequencing depth among donors. Reportedly, TCR beta sequences accurately predicted HLA-A and HLA-B alleles in most subjects.

CDR3 size: 15 residues. The ends lost 4 bases at V and 3 bases at J; junction bases unmatched: 7. Germline CDR1 SGHRS, CDR2 YFSETQ. V is TRBV5-1 and J is TRBJ1-2; TRBD1 matches at 9 bases. The sequencing sample was made of PBMCs. This TCR was recovered from a woman in her thirties in good health and CMV-seronegative. This CDR3 is CASSVGTGWDYGYTF. The CDR3 nucleotides are TGCGCCAGCAGCGTCGGGACAGGGTGGGACTATGGCTACACCTTC. The full variable domain, rest sourced from reference TRBV5-1 and TRBJ1-2, is KAGVTQTPRYLIKTRGQQVTLSCSPISGHRSVSWYQQTPGQGLQFLFEYFSETQRNKGNFPGRFSGRQFSNSRSEMNVSTLELGDSALYLCASSVGTGWDYGYTFGSGTRLTVV.